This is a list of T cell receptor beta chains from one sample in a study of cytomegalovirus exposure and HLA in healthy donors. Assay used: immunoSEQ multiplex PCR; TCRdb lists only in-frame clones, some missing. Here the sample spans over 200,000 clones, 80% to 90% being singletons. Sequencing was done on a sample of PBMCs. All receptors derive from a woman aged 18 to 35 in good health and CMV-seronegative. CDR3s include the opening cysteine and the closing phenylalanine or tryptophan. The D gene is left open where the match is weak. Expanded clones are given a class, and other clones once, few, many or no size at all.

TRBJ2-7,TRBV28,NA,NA,TGTGCCAGCAGTTTGAGACCTGGGCTTACGAGCTCCTACGAGCAGTACTTC,CASSLRPGLTSSYEQYF
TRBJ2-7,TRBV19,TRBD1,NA,TGTGCCAGATGGACAGGGGCGATCAAAACCTACGAGCAGTACTTC,CARWTGAIKTYEQYF
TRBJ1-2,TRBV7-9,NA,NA,TGTGCCAGCAGCCGGGACATCGTAGGCTACACCTTC,CASSRDIVGYTF
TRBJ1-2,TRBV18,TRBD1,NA,TGTGCCAGCCGTGGGGACAGTTTCTTAGAGGGCTACACCTTC,CASRGDSFLEGYTF
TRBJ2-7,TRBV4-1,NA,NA,TGCGCCAGCAGCCAAGATCCGGGAGAGCACTTC,CASSQDPGEHF
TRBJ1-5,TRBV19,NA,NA,TGTGCCAGTAGTATAGAGGCGAGGTCCCGGGGTCAGCCCCAGCATTTT,CASSIEARSRGQPQHF
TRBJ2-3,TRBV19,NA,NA,TGTGCCAGTAGCCCTTCCTACACAGATACGCAGTATTTT,CASSPSYTDTQYF
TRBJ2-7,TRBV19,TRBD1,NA,TGTGCCAGTAGTGAACGGACAGGACGCTACGAGCAGTACTTC,CASSERTGRYEQYF
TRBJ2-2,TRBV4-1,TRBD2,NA,TGCGCCAGCAGCCAACGAGTTGGGACTAGCGGGAGTGCCGGGGAGCTGTTTTTT,CASSQRVGTSGSAGELFF
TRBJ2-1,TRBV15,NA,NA,TGTGCCACCAGCAGAGATAGGGAGCTGTGGTACAATGAGCAGTTCTTC,CATSRDRELWYNEQFF
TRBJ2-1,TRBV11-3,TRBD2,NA,TGTGCCAGCAGCCCGACTAGCGGGAGTGATGAGCAGTTCTTC,CASSPTSGSDEQFF
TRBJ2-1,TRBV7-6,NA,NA,TGTGCCAGCAGCCAAACCACCAGGGTGAATGAGCAGTTCTTC,CASSQTTRVNEQFF
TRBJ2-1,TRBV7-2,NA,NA,TGTGCCAGCAGGCAAGGAGATGAGCAGTTCTTC,CASRQGDEQFF
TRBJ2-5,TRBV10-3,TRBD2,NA,TGTGCCATTAGGGGGACTAGCGGGAAAGAGACCCAGTACTTC,CAIRGTSGKETQYF
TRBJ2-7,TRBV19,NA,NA,TGTGCCAGTAGTATGGGACTGGAGGACTACGAGCAGTACTTC,CASSMGLEDYEQYF
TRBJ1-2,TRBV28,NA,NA,TGTGCCAGCAGTGAAGGGGCAGGGGACTATGGCTACACCTTC,CASSEGAGDYGYTF
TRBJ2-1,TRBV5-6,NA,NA,TGTGCCAGCAGCTTGGCACCCCGATCGGGGTATGAGCAGTTCTTC,CASSLAPRSGYEQFF
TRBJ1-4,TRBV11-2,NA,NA,TGTGCCAGCAGCTTTGGCCCATCGGGATTGTGGGCTAATGAAAAACTGTTTTTT,CASSFGPSGLWANEKLFF
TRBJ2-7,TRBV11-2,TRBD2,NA,TGTGCCAGCAGCTTTGGGGGGGGCTCCTACGAGCAGTACTTC,CASSFGGGSYEQYF
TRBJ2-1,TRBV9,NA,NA,TGTGCCAGCAGCCCCTCCCAGAACCTCTACAATGAGCAGTTCTTC,CASSPSQNLYNEQFF
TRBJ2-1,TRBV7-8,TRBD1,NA,TGTGCCAGCAGCCCAAGGACAGGGGGACGCGTCGGTTTCTACAATGAGCAGTTCTTC,CASSPRTGGRVGFYNEQFF
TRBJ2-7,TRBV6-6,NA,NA,TGTGCCAGCAGTTACTCCATGGCGGGACAGCGAAAATTC,CASSYSMAGQRKF
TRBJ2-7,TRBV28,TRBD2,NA,TGTGCCAGCAGTTCCCCCTCACTAGCGGGAGGTCAGACAAGCTACGAGCAGTACTTC,CASSSPSLAGGQTSYEQYF
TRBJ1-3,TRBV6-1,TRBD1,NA,TGTGCCAGCAGTGTGGAAACAGGGGGCGCAGGAAACACCATATATTTT,CASSVETGGAGNTIYF
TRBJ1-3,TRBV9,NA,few,TGTGCCAGCAGCGTAATCCCGGGCTCTGGAAACACCATATATTTT,CASSVIPGSGNTIYF
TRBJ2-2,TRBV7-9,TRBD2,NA,TGTGCCAGCAGCTTAGGGCCGGGGGGGCGCTCCGGGGAGCTGTTTTTT,CASSLGPGGRSGELFF
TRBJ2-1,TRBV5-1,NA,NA,TGCGCCAGCAGCTTTCCAGAACAGTACAATGAGCAGTTCTTC,CASSFPEQYNEQFF
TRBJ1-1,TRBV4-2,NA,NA,TGTGCCAGCAGCCAAGGTAGACAGCCCTACACTGAAGCTTTCTTT,CASSQGRQPYTEAFF
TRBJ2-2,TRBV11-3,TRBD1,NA,TGTGCCAGCAGCTTAGTGGCGACAGGGGGTGAGCTGTTTTTT,CASSLVATGGELFF
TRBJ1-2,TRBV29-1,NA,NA,TGCAGCGTTGAACAGGCGAAGAACTATGGCTACACCTTC,CSVEQAKNYGYTF
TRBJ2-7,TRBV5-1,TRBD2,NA,TGCGCCAGCAGCTTGGGACTAGCGGCGCTACCCTCCTACGAGCAGTACTTC,CASSLGLAALPSYEQYF
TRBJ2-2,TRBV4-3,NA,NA,TGCGCCAGCAGCCAAGATAGGGGCGACAGCGACACCGGGGAGCTGTTTTTT,CASSQDRGDSDTGELFF
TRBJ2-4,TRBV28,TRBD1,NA,TGTGCCAGCAGTTCCTACGGGGGACAGGGTGACAAAAACATTCAGTACTTC,CASSSYGGQGDKNIQYF
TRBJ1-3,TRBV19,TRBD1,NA,TGTGCCAGTAGTATCGGGACAGGGTCGTCTGGAAACACCATATATTTT,CASSIGTGSSGNTIYF
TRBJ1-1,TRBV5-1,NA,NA,TGCGCCAGCAGCCCCCCAAACACTGAAGCTTTCTTT,CASSPPNTEAFF
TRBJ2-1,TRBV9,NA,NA,TGTGCCAGCAGCGTAGCTGGTAGCGGCAATGAGCAGTTCTTC,CASSVAGSGNEQFF
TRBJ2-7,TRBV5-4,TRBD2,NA,TGTGCCAGCAGCCCCCGCCGGACTAGCGTACCCTACGAGCAGTACTTC,CASSPRRTSVPYEQYF
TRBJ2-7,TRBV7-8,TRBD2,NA,TGTGCCAGCAGCCCCCGGTCGGCTAGCGGGAGGAACGAGCAGTACTTC,CASSPRSASGRNEQYF
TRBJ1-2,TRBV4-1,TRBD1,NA,TGCGCCAGCAGCCAATCGGGACAGGGGGCTAACTATGGCTACACCTTC,CASSQSGQGANYGYTF
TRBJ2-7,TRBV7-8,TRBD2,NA,TGTGCCAGCAGGCAAGGTAGCGGGAGGCAGTACTTC,CASRQGSGRQYF
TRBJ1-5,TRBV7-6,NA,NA,TGTGCCAGCAGCCCAGGGTGGGGTTCGGGTCAGCCCCAGCATTTT,CASSPGWGSGQPQHF
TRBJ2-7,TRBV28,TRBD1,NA,TGTGCCAGCAGTTTGTTCGGGCTTCGACAGGGTCCCTCCTACGAGCAGTACTTC,CASSLFGLRQGPSYEQYF
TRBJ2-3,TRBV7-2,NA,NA,TGTGCCAGCAGCTTACAAAGCACAGATACGCAGTATTTT,CASSLQSTDTQYF
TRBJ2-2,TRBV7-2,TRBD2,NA,TGTGCCAGCAGCCGTAGCGGGGGAAACACCGGGGAGCTGTTTTTT,CASSRSGGNTGELFF
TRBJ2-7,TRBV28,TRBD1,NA,TGTGCCAGCAGTTTAAGGGACAGGGGGGTCTACGAGCAGTACTTC,CASSLRDRGVYEQYF
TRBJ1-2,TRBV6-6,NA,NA,TGTGCCAGCAGACTTGGACAGAACTATGGCTACACCTTC,CASRLGQNYGYTF